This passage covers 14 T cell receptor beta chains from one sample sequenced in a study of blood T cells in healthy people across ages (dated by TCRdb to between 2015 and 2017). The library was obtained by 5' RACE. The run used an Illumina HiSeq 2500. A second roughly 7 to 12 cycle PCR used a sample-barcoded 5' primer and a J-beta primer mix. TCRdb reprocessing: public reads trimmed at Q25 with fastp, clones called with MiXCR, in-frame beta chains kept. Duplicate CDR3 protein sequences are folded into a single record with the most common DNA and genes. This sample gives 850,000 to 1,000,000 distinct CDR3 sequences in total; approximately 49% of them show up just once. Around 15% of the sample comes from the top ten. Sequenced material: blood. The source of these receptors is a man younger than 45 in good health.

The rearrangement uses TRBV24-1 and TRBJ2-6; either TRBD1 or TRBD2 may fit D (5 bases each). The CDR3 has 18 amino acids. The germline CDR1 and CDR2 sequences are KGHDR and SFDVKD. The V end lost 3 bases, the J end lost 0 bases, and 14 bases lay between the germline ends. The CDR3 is CATSDTPGPLSGANVLTF. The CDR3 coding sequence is TGTGCCACCAGTGATACTCCGGGACCACTCTCTGGGGCCAACGTCCTGACTTTC.

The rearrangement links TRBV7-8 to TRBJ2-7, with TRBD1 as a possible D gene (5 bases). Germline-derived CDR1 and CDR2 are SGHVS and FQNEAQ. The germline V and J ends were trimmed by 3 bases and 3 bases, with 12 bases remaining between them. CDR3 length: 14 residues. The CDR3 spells CASSFGAVSYEQYF. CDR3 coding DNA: TGTGCCAGCAGCTTTGGGGCCGTTAGCTACGAGCAGTACTTC.

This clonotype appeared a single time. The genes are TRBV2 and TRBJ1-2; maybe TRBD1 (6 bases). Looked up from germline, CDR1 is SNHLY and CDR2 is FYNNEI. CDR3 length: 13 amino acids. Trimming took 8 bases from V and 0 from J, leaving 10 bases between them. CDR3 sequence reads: CASAGQPNYGYTF. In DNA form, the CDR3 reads TGTGCCAGCGCGGGACAACCTAACTATGGCTACACCTTC.

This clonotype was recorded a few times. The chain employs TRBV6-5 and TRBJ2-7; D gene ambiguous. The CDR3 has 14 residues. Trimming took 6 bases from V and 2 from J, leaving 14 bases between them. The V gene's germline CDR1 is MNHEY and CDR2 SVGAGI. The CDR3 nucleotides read TGTGCCAGCAGGCCCCAGGCTCCAGCCTACGAGCAGTACTTC. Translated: CASRPQAPAYEQYF.

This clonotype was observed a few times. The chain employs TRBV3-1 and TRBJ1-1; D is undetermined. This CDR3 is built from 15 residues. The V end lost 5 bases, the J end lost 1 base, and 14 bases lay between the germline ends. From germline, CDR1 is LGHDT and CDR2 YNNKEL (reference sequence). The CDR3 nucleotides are TGTGCCAGCAGCGCGATCAGGCCTGCGAACACTGAAGCTTTCTTT. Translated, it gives CASSAIRPANTEAFF. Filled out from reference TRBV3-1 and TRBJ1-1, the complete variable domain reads DTAVSQTPKYLVTQMGNDKSIKCEQNLGHDTMYWYKQDSKKFLKIMFSYNNKELIINETVPNRFSPKSPDKAHLNLHINSLELGDSAVYFCASSAIRPANTEAFFGQGTRLTVV.

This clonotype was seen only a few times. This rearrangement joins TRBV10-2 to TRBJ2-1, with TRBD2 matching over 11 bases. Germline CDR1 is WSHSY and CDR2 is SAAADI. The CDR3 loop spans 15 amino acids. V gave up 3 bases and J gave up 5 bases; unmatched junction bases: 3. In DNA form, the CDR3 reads TGCGCCAGCAGTGATCGACTAGCGGGACACAATGAGCAGTTCTTC. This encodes CASSDRLAGHNEQFF.

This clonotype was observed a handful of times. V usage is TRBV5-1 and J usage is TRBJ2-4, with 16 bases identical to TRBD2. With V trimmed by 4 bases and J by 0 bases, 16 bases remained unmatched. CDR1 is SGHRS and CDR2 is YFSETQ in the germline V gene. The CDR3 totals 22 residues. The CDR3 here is CASSVFGTSGGARALAKNIQYF. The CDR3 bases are TGCGCCAGCAGCGTATTCGGGACTAGCGGGGGGGCTCGGGCCCTAGCCAAAAACATTCAGTACTTC.

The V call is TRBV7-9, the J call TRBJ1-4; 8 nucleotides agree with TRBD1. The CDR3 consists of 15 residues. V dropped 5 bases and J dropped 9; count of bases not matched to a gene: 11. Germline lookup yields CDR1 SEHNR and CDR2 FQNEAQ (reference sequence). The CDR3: CASSITGGAVKKLFF. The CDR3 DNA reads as TGTGCCAGCAGCATCACAGGGGGGGCGGTTAAAAAACTGTTTTTT.

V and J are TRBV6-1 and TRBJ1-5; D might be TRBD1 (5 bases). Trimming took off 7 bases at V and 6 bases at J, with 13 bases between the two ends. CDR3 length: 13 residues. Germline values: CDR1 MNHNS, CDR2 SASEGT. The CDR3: CASTESGSQPQHF. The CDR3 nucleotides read TGTGCCAGCACCGAATCAGGGAGTCAGCCCCAGCATTTT.

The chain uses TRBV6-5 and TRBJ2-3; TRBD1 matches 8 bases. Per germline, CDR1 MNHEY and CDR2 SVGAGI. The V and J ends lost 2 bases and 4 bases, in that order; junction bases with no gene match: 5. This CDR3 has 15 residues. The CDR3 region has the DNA TGTGCCAGCAGTTACCAGGGGGCAATCGCAGATACGCAGTATTTT. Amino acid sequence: CASSYQGAIADTQYF.

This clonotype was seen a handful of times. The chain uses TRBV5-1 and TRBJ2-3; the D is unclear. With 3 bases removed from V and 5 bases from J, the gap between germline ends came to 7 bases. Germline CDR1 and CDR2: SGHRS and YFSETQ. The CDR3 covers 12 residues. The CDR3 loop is CASSSDGDTQYF. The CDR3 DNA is TGCGCCAGCAGCTCGGATGGAGATACGCAGTATTTT.

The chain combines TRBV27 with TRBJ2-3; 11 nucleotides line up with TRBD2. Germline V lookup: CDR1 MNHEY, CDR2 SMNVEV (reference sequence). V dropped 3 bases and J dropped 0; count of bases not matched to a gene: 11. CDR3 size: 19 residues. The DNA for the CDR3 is TGTGCCAGCAGTTTTCTCCCGGGACTAGCGGCTCCTAGCACAGATACGCAGTATTTT. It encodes CASSFLPGLAAPSTDTQYF.

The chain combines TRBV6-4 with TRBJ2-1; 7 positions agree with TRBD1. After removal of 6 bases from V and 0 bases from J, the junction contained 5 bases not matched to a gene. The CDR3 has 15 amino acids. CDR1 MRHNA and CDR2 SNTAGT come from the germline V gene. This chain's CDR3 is CASSRGTDSYNEQFF. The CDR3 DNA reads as TGTGCCAGCAGCCGTGGGACAGACTCCTACAATGAGCAGTTCTTC.

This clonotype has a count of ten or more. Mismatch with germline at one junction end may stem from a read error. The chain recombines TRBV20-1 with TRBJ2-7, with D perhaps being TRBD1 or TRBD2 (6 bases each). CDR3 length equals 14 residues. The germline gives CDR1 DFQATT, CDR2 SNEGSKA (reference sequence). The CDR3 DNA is TGCAGTGCGAGAGGGACTGGGACAAAGTACGAGCAGTACTTC. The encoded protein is CSARGTGTKYEQYF.